Listed here are 29 T cell receptor beta chains from one sample, sequenced in a study of T cell clones after liver transplantation. TCRdb keeps only in-frame clones here, not all; method: immunoSEQ multiplex PCR. This repertoire shows roughly 55,000 clones, roughly 84% found once; its top ten account for 8% to 9.5%. The starting material was CD4+ T cells from blood, obtained before liver transplant. The receptors here all came from a human donor who received a liver transplant.

In DNA, the CDR3 is TGTGCCAGCAGCAAAAGCGCGGTGGGGGCGAGGGAGACCCAGTACTTC. This translates into CASSKSAVGARETQYF. This rearrangement joins TRBV21-1 to TRBJ2-5; TRBD1 is the table's D call and was not checked against the DNA. TRBV21-1 counts as a pseudogene. The CDR3 has 16 residues.

This chain joins TRBV2 and TRBJ2-2, with D perhaps TRBD1 (5 bases). The CDR3 has 14 amino acids. Germline lookup yields CDR1 SNHLY and CDR2 FYNNEI. V was clipped by 6 bases and J by 3 bases, with 11 bases between them. The CDR3 reads CASRGAADTGELFF. The CDR3 coding sequence is TGTGCCAGCAGAGGGGCGGCAGACACCGGGGAGCTGTTTTTT.

The chain has TRBV7-9 and TRBJ1-2; D unclear. This CDR3 spans 15 amino acids. The germline V gene has CDR1 SEHNR and CDR2 FQNEAQ (reference sequence). V shed 0 bases and J shed 8 bases, with 16 bases lying between them. CDR3 coding DNA: TGTGCCAGCAGCTTAGCTGATCCTAACTATGGCGGCTACACCTTC. It specifies CASSLADPNYGGYTF.

J is TRBJ2-5 and V is TRBV29-1; perhaps D is TRBD1 or TRBD2 (5 bases each). Germline lookup yields CDR1 SQVTM and CDR2 ANQGSEA. This CDR3 contains 13 residues. V lost 2 bases and J lost 2, with 9 bases in between. DNA for the CDR3: TGCAGCGTTGAATGGTGGGGGCAAGAGACCCAGTACTTC. The encoded protein is CSVEWWGQETQYF.

The chain employs TRBV5-1 and TRBJ2-1; TRBD2 matches at 9 bases. CDR1 is SGHRS and CDR2 is YFSETQ in the germline V gene. The length of the CDR3 is 15 residues. The V and J ends lost 4 bases and 1 base, in that order; junction bases with no gene match: 3. The CDR3 region has the DNA TGCGCCAGCAGCGATAGCGGGAGTTCCTACAATGAGCAGTTCTTC. Protein: CASSDSGSSYNEQFF.

CDR3 sequence: CASSPQRGGRYGYTF. CDR3 DNA: TGCGCCAGCAGCCCGCAGCGGGGGGGCAGGTATGGCTACACCTTC. The rearrangement uses TRBV4-3 and TRBJ1-2; perhaps TRBD1 as D (6 bases). CDR3 length equals 15 residues. The V gene lost 4 bases and the J gene lost 5 bases, with 17 bases spanning the gap. CDR1 and CDR2 from the germline V gene are LGHNA and YSLEER.

CDR3 sequence: CASSESTLGEQYF. CDR3 in DNA: TGCGCCAGCAGTGAGTCTACCTTGGGGGAGCAGTACTTC. J is TRBJ2-7 and V is TRBV10-1; no clear D. V dropped 0 bases and J dropped 7 bases, with 10 bases sitting between them. Germline assignment: CDR1 WNHNN and CDR2 SYGVQD (reference sequence). The CDR3 has 13 amino acids.

The chain carries TRBV21-1 and TRBJ2-2; the D segment call TRBD2 is taken from the table without a DNA check. TRBV21-1 counts as a pseudogene. The CDR3 has 14 amino acids. CDR3 amino acids: CASRGLAWTGELFF. The CDR3 DNA follows: TGTGCCAGCAGGGGACTAGCCTGGACCGGGGAGCTGTTTTTT.

This rearrangement joins TRBV7-2 to TRBJ2-2; 11 nucleotides line up with TRBD2. The CDR3 extends over 15 amino acids. Germline assignment: CDR1 SGHTA and CDR2 FQGNSA. The J segment lost 7 bases and the V segment lost 5 bases, leaving 6 bases of the junction unmatched. In DNA, the CDR3 is TGTGCCAGCAGCACTAGCGGGGGTCAAGGCGGGGAGCTGTTTTTT. This encodes CASSTSGGQGGELFF.

This chain joins TRBV9 and TRBJ2-1, with 11 bases identical to TRBD2. The CDR3 is made up of 14 amino acids. CDR1 is SGDLS, CDR2 YYNGEE, per germline. Germline trimming cut 3 bases from V and 6 bases from J; bases unmatched to any gene: 2. For the CDR3, the DNA is TGTGCCAGCAGCGCGGGACTAGCGGTCAATGAGCAGTTCTTC. This translates into CASSAGLAVNEQFF.

The chain uses TRBV28 and TRBJ1-5; tentative D call: TRBD1 (5 bases). Germline V CDR1 and CDR2: MDHEN, SYDVKM. This CDR3 spans 10 amino acids. Trimming removed 10 bases at V and 9 bases at J, with 10 bases between. The CDR3 sequence is CAIGGVPQHF. DNA for the CDR3: TGTGCCATCGGAGGGGTGCCCCAGCATTTT.

This clone was recorded only once. The gene calls are TRBV30 and TRBJ2-1, with 7 bases fitting TRBD2. Unmatched junction bases numbered 3, after V lost 4 bases and J lost 3 bases. Germline CDR1 is GTSNPN and CDR2 is SVGIG (reference sequence). The CDR3 loop spans 13 amino acids. The CDR3 region is CAWIVAGYNEQFF. CDR3 bases: TGTGCCTGGATAGTAGCGGGCTACAATGAGCAGTTCTTC.

The rearrangement links TRBV6-1 to TRBJ2-7; TRBD1 is a possible D gene (6 bases). V was cut by 7 bases and J by 0 bases, with 16 bases left in between. There are 15 residues in the CDR3. Per the germline V gene, CDR1 is MNHNS and CDR2 is SASEGT. CDR3 sequence reads: CASTSGGTSSYEQYF. The CDR3 nucleotides are TGTGCCAGCACCTCCGGTGGGACAAGCTCCTACGAGCAGTACTTC.

V usage is TRBV5-8 and J usage is TRBJ1-3; no clear D. The CDR3 is made up of 19 amino acids. V was pared by 4 bases and J by 4 bases, with 27 bases between. Per germline, CDR1 SGHTS and CDR2 YDEGEE. As DNA, the CDR3 is TGTGCCAGCAGCCAGACACGCGCCCCGGGTGCGTGGGGAGGAAACACCATATATTTT. Encoded protein: CASSQTRAPGAWGGNTIYF.

This sequence joins TRBV6-1 and TRBJ2-1, with a tentative D call TRBD1 (6 bases). Germline lookup yields CDR1 MNHNS and CDR2 SASEGT. The CDR3 length is 12 residues. Deletions cut 7 bases from V and 8 bases from J, with 12 bases between. The CDR3 nucleotides read TGTGCCAGCACGCCCAGGGGCGATGAGCAGTTCTTC. This codes for CASTPRGDEQFF.

The chain uses TRBV5-1 and TRBJ2-2; no reliable D call. CDR3 size: 13 residues. V lost 5 bases, J lost 7 bases, and 12 bases lay in between. Germline V lookup: CDR1 SGHRS, CDR2 YFSETQ. The CDR3: CASSVRNGGELFF. The CDR3 DNA reads TGCGCCAGCAGTGTACGTAACGGCGGGGAGCTGTTTTTT.

The gene calls are TRBV9 and TRBJ1-2, with TRBD1 matching over 8 bases. The germline gives CDR1 SGDLS, CDR2 YYNGEE. The CDR3 extends over 13 amino acids. The junction had 3 bases not matched to a gene; V was cut back by 4 bases and J by 4 bases. The CDR3 nucleotides are TGTGCCAGCAGCCCAGGGGGCTTCTATGGCTACACCTTC. Amino acids: CASSPGGFYGYTF.

Remarks on this clone: Compared with germline, one end of the junction differs, possibly owing to a read error. The chain couples TRBV29-1 to TRBJ2-3, with 8 nucleotides matching TRBD1. The germline CDR1 and CDR2 sequences are SQVTM and ANQGSEA. The CDR3 consists of 12 residues. The CDR3 reads CSVEEGTGTQYF. The CDR3 nucleotides read TGCAGCGTTGAAGAAGGGACAGGTACGCAGTATTTT.

This chain links TRBV27 with TRBJ2-1, with D possibly matching TRBD1 (5 bases). CDR3 length equals 16 residues. Germline V gene data show CDR1 as MNHEY and CDR2 as SMNVEV (reference sequence). V was cut by 0 bases and J by 0 bases, with 9 bases left in between. CDR3: CASSLSGVSSYNEQFF. The CDR3 region has the DNA TGTGCCAGCAGTTTATCAGGGGTCAGCTCCTACAATGAGCAGTTCTTC.

The chain joins TRBV10-3 to TRBJ2-1; D is undetermined. V was pared by 4 bases and J by 9 bases, with 10 bases between. This CDR3 is 12 amino acids long. The V gene's germline CDR1 is ENHRY and CDR2 SYGVKD. The CDR3 loop is CAISGDGREQFF. The CDR3 coding sequence is TGTGCCATCAGTGGAGATGGGCGTGAGCAGTTCTTC.

The rearrangement uses TRBV21-1 and TRBJ2-4; the listed D gene, TRBD2, was not tested against the DNA. TRBV21-1 is deemed a pseudogene. The CDR3 spans 17 residues. The CDR3 region is CASSNEIRDGRSDIQYF. DNA of the CDR3: TGTGCCAGCAGCAATGAGATAAGGGATGGGAGGTCGGACATTCAGTACTTC.

This clone appeared a single time. The chain combines TRBV5-6 with TRBJ1-1, with D unclear. Germline V gives CDR1 SGHDT, CDR2 YYEEEE. CDR3 size: 14 residues. V lost 0 bases to trimming and J lost 2 bases, with 8 bases between them. In DNA, the CDR3 is TGTGCCAGCAGCTTGGCTATACTAAACACTGAAGCTTTCTTT. This encodes CASSLAILNTEAFF.

V gene TRBV18 combines with J gene TRBJ1-3; the D is unclear. V was pared by 3 bases and J by 0 bases, with 9 bases between. Germline CDR1 KGHSH, CDR2 LQKENI. The CDR3 has 15 amino acids. The CDR3 DNA reads TGTGCCAGCTCACCTGTGCTGGGCTCTGGAAACACCATATATTTT. Protein: CASSPVLGSGNTIYF. Full variable domain (rest looked up from reference TRBV18 and TRBJ1-3): NAGVMQNPRHLVRRRGQEARLRCSPMKGHSHVYWYRQLPEEGLKFMVYLQKENIIDESGMPKERFSAEFPKEGPSILRIQQVVRGDSAAYFCASSPVLGSGNTIYFGEGSWLTVV.

This chain joins TRBV28 and TRBJ2-3; D ambiguous. Trimming shortened V by 7 bases and J by 5 bases, and 22 bases separated the two germline ends. Germline assignment: CDR1 MDHEN and CDR2 SYDVKM. CDR3 length: 16 residues. Here the CDR3 DNA reads TGTGCCAGCATCGAGCTTGGGGATGTCGGTGAAGATACGCAGTATTTT. Its translation: CASIELGDVGEDTQYF.

V gene TRBV7-9 combines with J gene TRBJ1-1; 12 bases match TRBD1. The CDR3 runs 18 residues. Germline CDR1 is SEHNR and CDR2 is FQNEAQ (reference sequence). After removal of 4 bases from V and 0 bases from J, the junction contained 9 bases not matched to a gene. CDR3 nucleotide sequence: TGTGCCAGCAGCTCTCCGGGACAGGGGGCTCGGGTGAACACTGAAGCTTTCTTT. Translated, it gives CASSSPGQGARVNTEAFF.

With regard to this clone: Other nucleotide sequences in the sample specify the same CDR3. The gene calls are TRBV9 and TRBJ2-7, with TRBD1 matching over 9 bases. The V gene's germline CDR1 is SGDLS and CDR2 YYNGEE. Losses at the gene ends were 3 bases for V and 3 bases for J; bases not matched to a gene: 4. CDR3 length: 14 amino acids. CDR3 protein: CASSGGQGNYEQYF. The CDR3 region has the DNA TGTGCCAGCAGCGGGGGACAGGGCAACTACGAGCAGTACTTC.

This clone was counted a few times. CDR3 bases: TGTGCCAGCAGCTCCGCGGGGACTCCCTACGAGCAGTACTTC. This encodes CASSSAGTPYEQYF. V and J are TRBV5-4 and TRBJ2-7; D perhaps matches TRBD2 (6 bases). Trimming shortened V by 3 bases and J by 2 bases, and 12 bases separated the two germline ends. The CDR3 has 14 amino acids. CDR1 SGHNT and CDR2 YYREEE come from the germline V gene (reference sequence). The variable domain in full, completed from reference TRBV5-4 and TRBJ2-7, reads ETGVTQSPTHLIKTRGQQVTLRCSSQSGHNTVSWYQQALGQGPQFIFQYYREEENGRGNFPPRFSGLQFPNYSSELNVNALELDDSALYLCASSSAGTPYEQYFGPGTRLTVT.

V gene TRBV27 combines with J gene TRBJ1-6, with D uncertain. The V end was cut by 3 bases, the J end by 9 bases, with 12 bases between. CDR1 MNHEY and CDR2 SMNVEV come from the germline V gene (reference sequence). The CDR3 is 14 residues long. CDR3 protein: CASSLEGRSSPLHF. The CDR3 coding sequence is TGTGCCAGCAGTTTGGAGGGTAGGAGTTCACCCCTCCACTTT.

DNA of the CDR3: TGTGCCAGCAGCCCCCGGACAGGGGTCACCGGGGAGCTGTTTTTT. The encoded protein is CASSPRTGVTGELFF. The genes are TRBV4-2 and TRBJ2-2, with TRBD1 matching 9 bases. The junction had 4 bases not matched to a gene; V was cut back by 4 bases and J by 4 bases. The CDR3 totals 15 residues. CDR1 is LGHNA and CDR2 is YNFKEQ in the germline V gene.